This T cell receptor (beta chain) was documented in a study of blood T cells in healthy people across ages. Trimming left V 6 bases short and J 5 bases short, with 1 base between. The CDR3 totals 9 residues. Germline assignment: CDR1 MNHEY and CDR2 SVGEGT. A second about 7 to 11 cycle PCR used barcoded and J-beta primers. TCRdb reanalysed the 5' RACE reads using MiXCR and keeps one entry per CDR3 protein. The sample shows 1.5 million to 2 million distinct CDR3 sequences, 39% of them seen only once. Sequencing was performed on blood. The TCR was taken from a human donor in good health. V usage is TRBV6-2 or TRBV6-3 and J usage is TRBJ1-2; no definite D call. The DNA of the CDR3 is TGTGCCAGCAGATATGGCTACACCTTC. It yields the protein CASRYGYTF.